Below are 17 T cell receptor beta chains sequenced from a single sample in a study of read filtering for tumor transcriptome and immune sequencing. From around 440 ng of RNA, a library with molecular barcoded alpha/delta and beta/gamma adaptors was made. TCRdb recomputed calls from the reads with MiXCR, one row per CDR3 protein. Of 40,000 or so distinct CDR3 sequences in the sample, roughly 13% were seen once. Input material: a population of CD138-negative cells sorted from bone marrow. These receptors were taken from a donor at least 40 years old with multiple myeloma.

The chain links TRBV7-2 to TRBJ2-1, with D maybe TRBD2 (7 bases). This CDR3 comprises 16 residues. Trimming cost V 6 bases and J 0 bases, with 15 bases left between them. CDR1 and CDR2 from the germline V gene are SGHTA and FQGNSA. The CDR3 loop reads CASRVRGATSYNEQFF. The DNA for the CDR3 is TGTGCCAGCAGGGTCCGGGGGGCCACCTCCTACAATGAGCAGTTCTTC.

As concerns this clonotype: This sequence is one base from a far larger clone and is likely a read error. The V and J genes are TRBV28 and TRBJ2-7; D might be TRBD2 (5 bases). Germline values: CDR1 MDHEN, CDR2 SYDVKM. V was trimmed by 1 base and J by 7 bases, leaving 14 bases between them. The length of the CDR3 is 14 residues. CDR3 residues: CASSLLPSTNEQYF. CDR3 sequence (DNA): TGTGCCAGCAGTTTATTACCTAGCACGAATGAGCAGTACTTC.

This clonotype was observed a few times. The V call is TRBV29-1, the J call TRBJ2-7; D perhaps matches TRBD2 (6 bases). The germline V gene encodes CDR1 SQVTM and CDR2 ANQGSEA. The CDR3 consists of 14 residues. Trimming pared 5 bases from V and 0 bases from J, leaving 14 bases between. CDR3: CSVLFREYSYEQYF. The CDR3 DNA reads TGCAGCGTTCTCTTCCGGGAGTACTCCTACGAGCAGTACTTC.

This clonotype was counted a few times. The chain recombines TRBV20-1 with TRBJ2-3; 7 positions match TRBD2. Losses at the gene ends were 1 base for V and 6 bases for J; bases not matched to a gene: 28. CDR1 is DFQATT, CDR2 SNEGSKA, per germline (reference sequence). The CDR3 contains 21 residues. CDR3 residues: CSARGGSGTGGSMGLLDTQYF. The CDR3 DNA reads as TGCAGTGCTAGAGGTGGATCCGGGACTGGCGGGAGTATGGGGTTGTTGGATACGCAGTATTTT.

This clonotype was picked up a small number of times. This may arise from a read error, as a much more abundant clone is one base away. J is TRBJ2-1 and V is TRBV16; TRBD1 or TRBD2 may be the D gene (5 bases each). Germline V gene lookup returns CDR1 KGHSY and CDR2 FQNENV. The CDR3 is made up of 15 amino acids. The CDR3: CASSQLSWGSNEQSF. Written as DNA, the CDR3 is TGTGCCAGCAGCCAACTGAGTTGGGGGAGCAATGAGCAGTCCTTC.

This clonotype was seen at least ten times. The rearrangement joins TRBV20-1 to TRBJ2-2, with a weak D call TRBD1 (5 bases). V lost 3 bases to trimming and J lost 2 bases, with 19 bases between them. The CDR3 covers 17 residues. CDR1 and CDR2 (germline): DFQATT, SNEGSKA (reference sequence). CDR3 nucleotides: TGCAGTGCTAGCGAGTCGCCGGGCAGGGCTAACACCGGGGAGCTGTTTTTT. Protein sequence: CSASESPGRANTGELFF.

This clonotype was detected many times. The chain couples TRBV7-2 to TRBJ2-3; perhaps TRBD1 as D (6 bases). Germline-derived CDR1 and CDR2 are SGHTA and FQGNSA. V lost 7 bases and J lost 2, with 13 bases in between. CDR3 length: 14 amino acids. The CDR3, as DNA: TGTGCCAGCATCGTAGGGGGACCCACAGATACGCAGTATTTT. Its translation: CASIVGGPTDTQYF. The whole variable domain, filled in from reference TRBV7-2 and TRBJ2-3, reads GAGVSQSPSNKVTEKGKDVELRCDPISGHTALYWYRQSLGQGLEFLIYFQGNSAPDKSGLPSDRFSAERTGGSVSTLTIQRTQQEDSAVYLCASIVGGPTDTQYFGPGTRLTVL.

Many counts were recorded for this clonotype. The CDR3 here is CASSLASGKLFF. Written as DNA, the CDR3 is TGTGCCAGCAGTTTAGCGTCGGGAAAACTGTTTTTT. The chain joins TRBV12-3 or TRBV12-4 to TRBJ1-4, with D uncertain. This CDR3 is 12 amino acids long. Trimming removed 0 bases at V and 10 bases at J, with 6 bases between.

Points on this clonotype: Being one base from a much bigger clone, this may be a read error. The chain combines TRBV29-1 with TRBJ2-7; D is undetermined. The CDR3 has 13 amino acids. Germline assignment: CDR1 SQVTM and CDR2 ANQGSEA. The CDR3 sequence is CSVRTGSSYKQYF. As DNA, the CDR3 is TGCAGCGTTCGGACCGGGTCCTCCTACAAGCAGTACTTC.

In this sample, this clonotype turned up a few times. The gene calls are TRBV6-1 and TRBJ1-1; D remains ambiguous. Trimming removed 5 bases from V and 1 base from J, with 11 bases in between. From germline, CDR1 is MNHNS and CDR2 SASEGT. The CDR3 length is 14 residues. The CDR3 protein is CASSSQVANTEAFF. Here the CDR3 DNA reads TGTGCCAGCAGTTCCCAAGTCGCGAACACTGAAGCTTTCTTT.

For this clonotype: A much more abundant neighbour one base away suggests this may be a read error. The rearrangement uses TRBV28 and TRBJ1-5; a weak D match, TRBD1 (5 bases). The CDR3 loop spans 14 amino acids. CDR1 MDHEN and CDR2 SYDVKM come from the germline V gene. DNA for the CDR3: TGTGCCAGCCGAACTCCAGGGAGCAATCAGTCCCAGCATTTT. Its protein is CASRTPGSNQSQHF.

This clonotype has just a few counts. The junction departs from the called germline gene at one end, perhaps through a read error. The chain combines TRBV30 with TRBJ2-2; no firm D call. In germline, CDR1 is GTSNPN, CDR2 SVGIG (reference sequence). The CDR3 has 11 residues. The CDR3 nucleotides are TGTGCCCGACATAGAGCCGGGCAGCTGTTTTTT. It is translated as CARHRAGQLFF.

This clonotype was counted at least ten times. The rearrangement joins TRBV28 to TRBJ2-1; TRBD2 is a possible D gene (6 bases). Trimming took 8 bases from V and 0 from J, leaving 14 bases between them. CDR1 MDHEN and CDR2 SYDVKM come from the germline V gene. The CDR3 runs to 15 residues. CDR3 region: CASSTPTSSYNEQFF. The CDR3 nucleotides are TGTGCCAGCTCAACCCCGACTAGCTCCTACAATGAGCAGTTCTTC.

This clonotype was picked up a small number of times. This chain links TRBV5-1 with TRBJ2-1; 9 bases match TRBD2. V lost 4 bases and J lost 5; bases outside the gene matches: 10. CDR3 length equals 16 residues. CDR1 is SGHRS and CDR2 is YFSETQ in the germline V gene. The CDR3 DNA is TGCGCCAGCAGCCCGAAGATAGCGGGAGCGGACAATGAGCAGTTCTTC. Protein product: CASSPKIAGADNEQFF.

The J gene is TRBJ2-3, the V gene TRBV7-2, with 9 bases matching TRBD1. Germline V gene sequence: CDR1 SGHTA, CDR2 FQGNSA. Trimming took 3 bases from V and 5 from J; bases not matched to a gene: 9. The CDR3 totals 16 residues. CDR3 protein: CASSFTSGTGRDTQYF. The CDR3 DNA is TGTGCCAGCAGCTTTACCTCCGGGACAGGGAGAGATACGCAGTATTTT. Filled out from reference TRBV7-2 and TRBJ2-3, the complete variable domain reads GAGVSQSPSNKVTEKGKDVELRCDPISGHTALYWYRQSLGQGLEFLIYFQGNSAPDKSGLPSDRFSAERTGGSVSTLTIQRTQQEDSAVYLCASSFTSGTGRDTQYFGPGTRLTVL.

This clonotype was observed at least ten times. The chain links TRBV5-5 to TRBJ1-1; D ambiguous. The CDR3 consists of 12 residues. V gave up 3 bases and J gave up 7 bases, with 10 bases separating them. Germline assignment: CDR1 SGHKS and CDR2 YYEKEE (reference sequence). The DNA for the CDR3 is TGTGCCAGCAGCTCGCGTGGTTTTGAAGCTTTCTTT. Translated, it gives CASSSRGFEAFF.

This clonotype was recorded many times. This chain connects TRBV5-4 to TRBJ2-5, with TRBD1 matching 9 bases. V shed 1 base and J 5 bases; nucleotides not matched to a gene: 6. This CDR3 comprises 15 residues. Germline CDR1 and CDR2: SGHNT and YYREEE (reference sequence). The CDR3 region is CASSLRRDRDETQYF. The CDR3, as DNA: TGTGCCAGCAGCTTGAGGCGGGACAGGGACGAGACCCAGTACTTC.